The T cell receptor beta chain described here comes from a study of shared clonotypes between healthy human individuals (dated by TCRdb to the early 2020s). In the study overall: The cohort comprised two women and a few men aged 18 to 49 years. To increase sequencing depth and limit assay-specific biases, different laboratories used diverse techniques to prepare libraries and sequence TCR repertoires. To estimate repertoire size and how much clonotypes are shared between individuals, the study performed deep sequencing of blood TCR repertoires from roughly five healthy adults. Each donor's leukapheresis produced roughly between about 0.9 and 9.5 billion PBMCs.

Healthy HIV-negative adults with no recently reported acute infections or vaccinations were included as donors. Every donor was a Caucasian adult residing in Nashville, Tennessee, USA. For unsorted samples, 70 million to 95 million PBMCs were counted, and genomic DNA was extracted using the QIAamp DNA Blood Mini kit. Blood was collected by leukapheresis, and PBMCs were isolated by Ficoll-Histopaque density gradient centrifugation and then cryopreserved in liquid nitrogen vapor phase. Using the deep immunoSEQ assay, multiplex PCR amplified TCR CDR3 regions from genomic DNA. Extracted genomic DNA from each cell subset was distributed evenly across all wells of several immunoSEQ 96-well plates, and each plate was treated as a replicate. For unsorted PBMC, each replicate PCR was loaded with roughly 330 ng genomic DNA, equivalent to about 33,000 T cell genomes. Unsorted PBMC genomic DNA was sequenced across ten immunoSEQ deep assay plates. The purified libraries were quantified using a Qubit 3.0 fluorometer, sized with a Bioanalyzer 2100, and then quantified again using the KAPA Library Quantification kit. A separate single-read 150-cycle Illumina NextSeq 550 flow cell was used to sequence each immunoSEQ 96-well plate. On the study's bioinformatics: Because the immunoSEQ output held only junctional sequences and lacked quality scores, the filtering could not match the filtering applied to full-length reads. To assign V/J genes and CDR3, sequences were annotated using PyIR, a Python wrapper for IgBLAST v1.9, with IMGT germline references. Reads with weak V/J assignments (E-value above 1e-6), missing CDR3, stop codons, out-of-frame junctions, or ambiguous translated residues were removed. A V3J clonotype was defined by an identical inferred V gene, J gene, and CDR3 amino acid sequence. The percentage overlap between two repertoires was calculated by dividing the number of shared unique clonotypes by the size of the smaller repertoire. Three approaches were used to assess repertoire richness: RTK rarefaction, the Chao1 estimator, and Recon v2.1 estimates of unobserved clonotypes. The immuneACCESS repertoire file appears here via TCRdb, limited to in-frame rearrangements. These files lack a portion of the clones; in checked studies, under half of the deficit traces to unresolved V genes, and the cause of the others is not known. That table furnishes V, J and clone size, whereas the DNA furnished D and trimming. Counted in this sample were 450,000 to 650,000 clones; roughly 79% of them appeared once. The ten biggest clones cover 9.5% to 15% of the sample.

The investigation overall reported the following: Because the study included a small number of donors, the genetic and exposure-history diversity represented was limited. Pairwise subsampling led to the expectation that sequencing depth would affect the degree of clonotype sharing among donors. Sampling was restricted to blood, and TCR repertoires in tissues likely differ from the TCR repertoires found in blood.

The CDR3 has 13 amino acids, counting the end cysteine and phenylalanine. CDR3 DNA only is kept here, 39 bases in frame from base 1. V and J lose 0 bases and 2 bases, and a span of 4 bases separates them. Looking up the germline V gene yields CDR1 MNHNS and CDR2 SASEGT. Note on this clone: It has no known antigen specificity. Base qualities were left out, and no much larger clone turns up one base away. Other DNA sequences in the same sample also yield this CDR3.

Sequencing was carried out using PBMCs. The sequence was collected from a woman aged 35 to 49 in good health. Some clones in this sample may be carry-over from other donors' samples. This receptor chain uses TRBV6-1 and TRBJ1-1; the D gene is not confidently resolved. The nucleotides read TGTGCCAGCAGTGAAGCGGGCAACACTGAAGCTTTCTTT. It codes for CASSEAGNTEAFF.